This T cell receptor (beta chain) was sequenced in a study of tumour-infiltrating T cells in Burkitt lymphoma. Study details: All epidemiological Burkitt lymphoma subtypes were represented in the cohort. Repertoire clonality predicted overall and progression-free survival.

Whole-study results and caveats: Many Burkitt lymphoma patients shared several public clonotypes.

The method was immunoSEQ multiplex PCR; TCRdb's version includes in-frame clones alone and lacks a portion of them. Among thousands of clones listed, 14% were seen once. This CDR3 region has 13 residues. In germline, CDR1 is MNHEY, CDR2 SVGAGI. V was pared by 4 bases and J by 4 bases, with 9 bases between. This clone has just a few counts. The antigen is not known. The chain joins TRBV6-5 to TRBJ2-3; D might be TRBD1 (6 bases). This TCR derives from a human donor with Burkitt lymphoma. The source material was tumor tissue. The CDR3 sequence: CASSWGRADTQYF. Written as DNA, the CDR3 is TGTGCCAGCAGTTGGGGGCGGGCAGATACGCAGTATTTT.